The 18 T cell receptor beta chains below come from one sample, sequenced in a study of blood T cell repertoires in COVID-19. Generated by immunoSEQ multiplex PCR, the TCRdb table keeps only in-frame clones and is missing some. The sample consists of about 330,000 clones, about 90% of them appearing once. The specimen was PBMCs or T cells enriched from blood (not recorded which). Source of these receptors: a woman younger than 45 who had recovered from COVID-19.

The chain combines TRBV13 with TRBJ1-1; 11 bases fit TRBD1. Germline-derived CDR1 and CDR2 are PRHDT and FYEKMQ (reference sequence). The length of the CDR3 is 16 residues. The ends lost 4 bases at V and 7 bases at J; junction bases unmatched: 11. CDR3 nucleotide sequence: TGTGCCAGCAGCTCCCGCGAGGACAGGGGGCTTGGTGAAGCTTTCTTT. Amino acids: CASSSREDRGLGEAFF.

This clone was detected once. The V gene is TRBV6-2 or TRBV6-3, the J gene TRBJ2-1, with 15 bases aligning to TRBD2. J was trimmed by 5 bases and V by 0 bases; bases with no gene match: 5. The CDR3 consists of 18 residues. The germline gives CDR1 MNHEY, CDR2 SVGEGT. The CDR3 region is CASSYSRGLAGGHNEQFF. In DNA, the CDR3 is TGTGCCAGCAGTTACTCGAGGGGACTAGCGGGGGGCCACAATGAGCAGTTCTTC.

This chain's CDR3 is CASSPRADTQYF. The CDR3 DNA follows: TGTGCCAGCAGTCCCCGGGCAGATACGCAGTATTTT. The chain carries TRBV6-5 and TRBJ2-3; D is uncertain. Germline values: CDR1 MNHEY, CDR2 SVGAGI. The length of the CDR3 is 12 residues. V was pared by 5 bases and J by 4 bases, with 7 bases between.

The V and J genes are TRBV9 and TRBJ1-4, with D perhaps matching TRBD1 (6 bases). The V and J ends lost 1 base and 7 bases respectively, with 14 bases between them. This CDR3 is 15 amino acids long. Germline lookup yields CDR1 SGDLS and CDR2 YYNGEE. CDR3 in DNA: TGTGCCAGCAGCGTACAAGGGGGTTTGAGTGAAAAACTGTTTTTT. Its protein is CASSVQGGLSEKLFF.

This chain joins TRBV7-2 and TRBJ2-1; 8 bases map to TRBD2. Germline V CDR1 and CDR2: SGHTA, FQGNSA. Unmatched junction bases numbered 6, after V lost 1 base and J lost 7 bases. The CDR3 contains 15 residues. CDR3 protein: CASSLVAGGINEQFF. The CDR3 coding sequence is TGTGCCAGCAGCTTAGTGGCGGGGGGTATTAATGAGCAGTTCTTC.

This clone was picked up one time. The CDR3 nucleotides are TGTGCCAGCAGTAACGGGGTGTCCTACAATGAGCAGTTCTTC. This encodes CASSNGVSYNEQFF. The chain combines TRBV27 with TRBJ2-1, with D possibly being TRBD2 (5 bases). The CDR3 sequence is 14 residues long. Trimming cost V 5 bases and J 1 base, with 9 bases left between them. Germline CDR1 MNHEY, CDR2 SMNVEV (reference sequence).

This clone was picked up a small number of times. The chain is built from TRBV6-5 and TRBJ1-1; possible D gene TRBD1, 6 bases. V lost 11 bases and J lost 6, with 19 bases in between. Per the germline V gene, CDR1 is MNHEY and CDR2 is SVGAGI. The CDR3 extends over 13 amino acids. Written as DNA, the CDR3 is TGTGCCGTTAGACAGGTGGGCTTTCCTGAAGCTTTCTTT. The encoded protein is CAVRQVGFPEAFF.

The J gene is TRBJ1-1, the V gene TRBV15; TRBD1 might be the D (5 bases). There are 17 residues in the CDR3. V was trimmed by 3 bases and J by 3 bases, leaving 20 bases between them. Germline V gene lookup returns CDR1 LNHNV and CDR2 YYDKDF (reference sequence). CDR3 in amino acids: CATSRGGRMNVYTEAFF. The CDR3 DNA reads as TGTGCCACCAGCAGGGGGGGGAGGATGAACGTGTACACTGAAGCTTTCTTT.

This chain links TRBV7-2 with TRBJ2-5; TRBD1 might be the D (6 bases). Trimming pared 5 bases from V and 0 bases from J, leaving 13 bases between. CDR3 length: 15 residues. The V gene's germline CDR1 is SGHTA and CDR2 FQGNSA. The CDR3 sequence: CASSTRWDNQETQYF. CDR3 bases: TGTGCCAGCAGCACCCGTTGGGACAACCAAGAGACCCAGTACTTC.

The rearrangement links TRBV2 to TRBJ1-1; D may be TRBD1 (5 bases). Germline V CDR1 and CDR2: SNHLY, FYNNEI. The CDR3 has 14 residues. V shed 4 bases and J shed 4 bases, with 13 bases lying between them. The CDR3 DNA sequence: TGTGCCAGCAGTGTATTGGGGGGGAGCACTGAAGCTTTCTTT. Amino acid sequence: CASSVLGGSTEAFF.

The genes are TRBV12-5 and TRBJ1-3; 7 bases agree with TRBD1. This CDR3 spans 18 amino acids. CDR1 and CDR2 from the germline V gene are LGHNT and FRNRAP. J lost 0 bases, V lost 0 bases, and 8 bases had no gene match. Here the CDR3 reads CASGLVIGTASSGNTIYF. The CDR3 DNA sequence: TGTGCTAGTGGTTTGGTAATAGGGACAGCATCCTCTGGAAACACCATATATTTT.

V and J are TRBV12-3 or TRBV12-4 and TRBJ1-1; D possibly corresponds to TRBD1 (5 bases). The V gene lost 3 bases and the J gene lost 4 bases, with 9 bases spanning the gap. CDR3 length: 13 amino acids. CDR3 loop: CASSFREGTEAFF. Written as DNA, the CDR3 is TGTGCCAGCAGTTTCAGGGAAGGCACTGAAGCTTTCTTT.

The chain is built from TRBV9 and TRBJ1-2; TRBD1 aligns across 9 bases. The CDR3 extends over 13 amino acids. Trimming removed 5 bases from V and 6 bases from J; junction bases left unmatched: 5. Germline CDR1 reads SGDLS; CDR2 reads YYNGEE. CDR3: CASRATGGNGYTF. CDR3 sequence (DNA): TGTGCCAGCAGGGCTACAGGGGGCAATGGCTACACCTTC.

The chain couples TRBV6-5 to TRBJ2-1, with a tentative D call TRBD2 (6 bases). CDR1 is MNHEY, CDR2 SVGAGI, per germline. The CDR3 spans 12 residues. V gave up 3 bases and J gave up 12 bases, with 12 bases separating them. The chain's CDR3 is CASSYGDSSQFF. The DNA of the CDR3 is TGTGCCAGCAGTTATGGGGACTCCTCGCAGTTCTTC.

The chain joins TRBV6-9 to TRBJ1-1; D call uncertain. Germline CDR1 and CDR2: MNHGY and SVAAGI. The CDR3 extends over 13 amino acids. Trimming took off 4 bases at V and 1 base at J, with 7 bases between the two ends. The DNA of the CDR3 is TGTGCCAGCAGTTTGGAGAGGAACACTGAAGCTTTCTTT. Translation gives CASSLERNTEAFF.

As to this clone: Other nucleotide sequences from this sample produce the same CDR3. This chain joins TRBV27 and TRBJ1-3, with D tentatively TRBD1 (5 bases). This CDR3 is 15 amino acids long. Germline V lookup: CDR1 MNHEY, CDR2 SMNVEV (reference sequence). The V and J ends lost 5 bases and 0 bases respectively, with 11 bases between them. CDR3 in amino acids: CASSRGGSSGNTIYF. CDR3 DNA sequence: TGTGCCAGCAGTCGGGGGGGGAGCTCTGGAAACACCATATATTTT.

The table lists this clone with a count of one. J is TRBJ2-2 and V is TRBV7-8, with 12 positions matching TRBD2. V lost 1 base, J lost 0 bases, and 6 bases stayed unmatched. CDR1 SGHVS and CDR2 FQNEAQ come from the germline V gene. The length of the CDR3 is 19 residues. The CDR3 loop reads CASSLGGLAGGANTGELFF. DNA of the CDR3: TGTGCCAGCAGCTTAGGCGGGCTAGCGGGGGGGGCGAACACCGGGGAGCTGTTTTTT.

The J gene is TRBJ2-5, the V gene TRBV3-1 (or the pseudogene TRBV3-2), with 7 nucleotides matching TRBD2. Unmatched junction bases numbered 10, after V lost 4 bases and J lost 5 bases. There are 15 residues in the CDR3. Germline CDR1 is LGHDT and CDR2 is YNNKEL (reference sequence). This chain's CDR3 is CASSREAGRWETQYF. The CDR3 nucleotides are TGTGCCAGCAGCCGAGAAGCGGGGAGGTGGGAGACCCAGTACTTC.